These 26 T cell receptor beta chains originate from one sample sequenced in a study of T cells after somatic rescue of genetic block. Assay: immunoSEQ multiplex PCR; the TCRdb copy retains only in-frame clones and omits some. The sample carries about 11,000 clones, approximately 74% recorded once. Source material: peripheral blood mononuclear cells (PBMCs). These receptors were collected from a boy between 10 and 17 years old.

The chain carries TRBV7-3 and TRBJ2-1, with 7 bases fitting TRBD2. CDR3 length equals 16 residues. J was trimmed by 1 base and V by 1 base; bases with no gene match: 4. CDR1 and CDR2 (germline): SGHTA, FQGTGA. CDR3 sequence: CASSLRGGDSYNEQFF. The CDR3 nucleotides are TGTGCCAGCAGCTTAAGGGGAGGGGATTCCTACAATGAGCAGTTCTTC.

V gene TRBV27 combines with J gene TRBJ1-6; D is unclear. This CDR3 has 19 amino acids. Trimming cost V 2 bases and J 0 bases, with 17 bases left between them. Germline CDR1 reads MNHEY; CDR2 reads SMNVEV (reference sequence). The CDR3: CASSLLSSGLGSYNSPLHF. The CDR3 region has the DNA TGTGCCAGCAGTTTACTCTCCTCCGGACTGGGCTCCTATAATTCACCCCTCCACTTT.

This clone has just one count. The chain links TRBV7-8 to TRBJ2-3, with D tentatively TRBD1 (6 bases). This CDR3 has 16 residues. Trimming removed 6 bases at V and 2 bases at J, with 18 bases between. Germline CDR1 SGHVS, CDR2 FQNEAQ. The CDR3 DNA is TGTGCCAGCAGGGCTCCCCCGGACAGTTTCACAGATACGCAGTATTTT. Amino acid sequence: CASRAPPDSFTDTQYF.

The rearrangement joins TRBV7-3 to TRBJ1-1; D might be TRBD1 (5 bases). V was pared by 0 bases and J by 0 bases, with 20 bases between. The CDR3 covers 19 residues. Germline assignment: CDR1 SGHTA and CDR2 FQGTGA. The CDR3 nucleotides read TGTGCCAGCAGCTTAACTGCCCAGGGAAAGCGGGCTTTGAACACTGAAGCTTTCTTT. Protein: CASSLTAQGKRALNTEAFF.

This clone was observed a single time. CDR3 nucleotides: TGTGCCAGCAGCCAAGATACTCAGGCTCTGGGTGATCAGCCCCAGCATTTT. As protein: CASSQDTQALGDQPQHF. The genes are TRBV4-2 and TRBJ1-5; D is unresolved. V dropped 0 bases and J dropped 5 bases, with 17 bases sitting between them. Germline values: CDR1 LGHNA, CDR2 YNFKEQ. The CDR3 is 17 amino acids.

The chain carries TRBV7-8 and TRBJ2-7, with unresolved D. The CDR3 is 13 amino acids. In germline, CDR1 is SGHVS, CDR2 FQNEAQ. V shed 4 bases and J shed 2 bases, with 9 bases lying between them. CDR3 protein: CASSSDLTYEQYF. CDR3 DNA: TGTGCCAGCAGCTCCGACCTTACCTACGAGCAGTACTTC.

The rearrangement uses TRBV5-4 and TRBJ2-7; 7 bases match TRBD1. The CDR3 runs 12 residues. CDR1 is SGHNT and CDR2 is YYREEE in the germline V gene (reference sequence). Trimming removed 5 bases from V and 6 bases from J; junction bases left unmatched: 5. The chain's CDR3 is CASSRQGSEQYF. DNA of the CDR3: TGTGCCAGCAGTCGACAGGGAAGCGAGCAGTACTTC.

The CDR3 protein is CASSLLRVGTGELFF. The CDR3 nucleotides read TGCGCCAGCTCCTTGTTAAGGGTAGGGACCGGGGAGCTGTTTTTT. This rearrangement joins TRBV5-1 to TRBJ2-2; the D is unclear. V dropped 7 bases and J dropped 5 bases, with 18 bases sitting between them. The CDR3 is 15 residues long. CDR1 and CDR2 from the germline V gene are SGHRS and YFSETQ.

The V gene is TRBV18, the J gene TRBJ1-3; no clear D gene. The CDR3 runs to 17 residues. Trimming took off 3 bases at V and 3 bases at J, with 18 bases between the two ends. CDR1 KGHSH and CDR2 LQKENI come from the germline V gene. CDR3: CASSPSVRLPGGNTIYF. Here the CDR3 DNA reads TGTGCCAGCTCACCCTCCGTCCGTCTACCGGGTGGAAACACCATATATTTT.

This sequence joins TRBV6-1 and TRBJ2-7; D not resolved. V lost 6 bases, J lost 0 bases, and 12 bases lay in between. Germline values: CDR1 MNHNS, CDR2 SASEGT. The CDR3 totals 14 residues. CDR3 coding DNA: TGTGCCAGCAGGTTGACATTAGGCTCCTACGAGCAGTACTTC. Protein: CASRLTLGSYEQYF.

This clone was counted only a few times. The chain combines TRBV18 with TRBJ1-2, with 7 bases aligning to TRBD1. The CDR3 is made up of 14 amino acids. Germline lookup yields CDR1 KGHSH and CDR2 LQKENI. The trim removed 3 bases at V and 3 bases at J, leaving 4 bases unmatched. CDR3 sequence reads: CASSPTGTDYGYTF. CDR3 bases: TGTGCCAGCTCACCTACCGGGACAGACTATGGCTACACCTTC.

The J gene is TRBJ1-5, the V gene TRBV18; TRBD1 matches 7 bases. V trimming: 3 bases; J trimming: 6 bases; junction bases outside the gene matches: 8. Germline loops: CDR1 KGHSH, CDR2 LQKENI. This CDR3 is built from 15 residues. CDR3 loop: CASSPGRGQGQPQHF. The CDR3 DNA follows: TGTGCCAGCTCACCGGGTAGGGGGCAGGGTCAGCCCCAGCATTTT.

The gene calls are TRBV5-1 and TRBJ2-2; D uncertain. Germline assignment: CDR1 SGHRS and CDR2 YFSETQ. The CDR3 contains 11 residues. Deletions cut 3 bases from V and 7 bases from J, with 4 bases between. CDR3 in amino acids: CASSSGGELFF. The CDR3 DNA is TGCGCCAGCAGCTCAGGCGGGGAGCTGTTTTTT. Supplemented by reference TRBV5-1 and TRBJ2-2, the full variable domain reads KAGVTQTPRYLIKTRGQQVTLSCSPISGHRSVSWYQQTPGQGLQFLFEYFSETQRNKGNFPGRFSGRQFSNSRSEMNVSTLELGDSALYLCASSSGGELFFGEGSRLTVL.

This clone was counted a single time. This chain connects TRBV7-9 to TRBJ1-2; D is perhaps TRBD1 (5 bases). Trimming took off 3 bases at V and 8 bases at J, with 22 bases between the two ends. Germline V gives CDR1 SEHNR, CDR2 FQNEAQ (reference sequence). CDR3 length: 16 residues. The DNA for the CDR3 is TGTGCCAGCAGCTTCGTCACAGGTAGTTACTATAGAGGCTACACCTTC. Protein product: CASSFVTGSYYRGYTF.

This clone was observed a handful of times. V is TRBV28 and J is TRBJ1-2, with a weak D call TRBD1 (5 bases). Germline assignment: CDR1 MDHEN and CDR2 SYDVKM. This CDR3 has 15 amino acids. Trimming removed 3 bases at V and 0 bases at J, with 11 bases between. The CDR3 bases are TGTGCCAGCAGTTTCTCGGACACTCCTAACTATGGCTACACCTTC. Translated: CASSFSDTPNYGYTF.

The CDR3 region is CASSLGVETQYF. CDR3 DNA sequence: TGTGCCAGCTCACTAGGGGTGGAGACCCAGTACTTC. The chain joins TRBV18 to TRBJ2-5; tentative D call: TRBD1 (5 bases). The V gene lost 4 bases and the J gene lost 5 bases, with 8 bases spanning the gap. Germline assignment: CDR1 KGHSH and CDR2 LQKENI. The CDR3 runs 12 residues. The full variable domain, completed using reference TRBV18 and TRBJ2-5, is NAGVMQNPRHLVRRRGQEARLRCSPMKGHSHVYWYRQLPEEGLKFMVYLQKENIIDESGMPKERFSAEFPKEGPSILRIQQVVRGDSAAYFCASSLGVETQYFGPGTRLLVL.

This sequence joins TRBV9 and TRBJ1-1; D is unclear. The CDR3 length is 17 residues. Between the trimmed V and J ends, which lost 4 bases and 0 bases, there was a span of 19 bases. Germline lookup yields CDR1 SGDLS and CDR2 YYNGEE. The DNA for the CDR3 is TGTGCCAGCAGCCCTCCCCCCCAGTTCCGAGTGAACACTGAAGCTTTCTTT. Its protein product is CASSPPPQFRVNTEAFF.

The chain links TRBV7-2 to TRBJ2-7; D gene unclear. Germline V gene sequence: CDR1 SGHTA, CDR2 FQGNSA. The CDR3 spans 12 residues. Trimming took off 3 bases at V and 5 bases at J, with 8 bases between the two ends. The CDR3 region is CASSFSENEQYF. In DNA form, the CDR3 reads TGTGCCAGCAGCTTTTCCGAAAACGAGCAGTACTTC.

This clone was seen only a few times. V gene TRBV30 combines with J gene TRBJ1-6, with 7 positions matching TRBD1. V dropped 5 bases and J dropped 8; count of bases not matched to a gene: 9. The CDR3 loop spans 14 amino acids. Germline CDR1 reads GTSNPN; CDR2 reads SVGIG (reference sequence). The CDR3 DNA is TGTGCCTGGGGAAAGGGGGCTGGGTATTCACCCCTCCACTTT. Amino acids: CAWGKGAGYSPLHF.

The chain recombines TRBV30 with TRBJ2-1, with 8 bases that match TRBD1. V shed 4 bases and J 4 bases; nucleotides not matched to a gene: 9. The germline gives CDR1 GTSNPN, CDR2 SVGIG (reference sequence). This CDR3 has 15 residues. The CDR3 DNA reads as TGTGCCTGGACCACGACAGGGGTAAGGTACAATGAGCAGTTCTTC. Translation: CAWTTTGVRYNEQFF.

V gene TRBV10-3 combines with J gene TRBJ2-1; 9 bases map to TRBD2. V shed 4 bases, J shed 10 bases, and the junction held 8 bases outside the gene matches. The CDR3 runs to 14 residues. CDR1 and CDR2 from the germline V gene are ENHRY and SYGVKD. CDR3 in amino acids: CAISAPGLAGEQFF. CDR3 DNA: TGTGCCATCAGTGCCCCGGGACTAGCCGGCGAGCAGTTCTTC.

The rearrangement joins TRBV28 to TRBJ2-5; D call uncertain. V lost 8 bases and J 6 bases, leaving 7 bases between the germline ends. Germline CDR1 and CDR2: MDHEN and SYDVKM. The length of the CDR3 is 10 residues. CDR3 nucleotides: TGTGCCAGCTCTGGGCAGACCCAGTACTTC. Translated: CASSGQTQYF.

V is TRBV6-6 and J is TRBJ1-1; TRBD1 might be the D (5 bases). CDR1 is MNHNY and CDR2 is SVGAGI in the germline V gene (reference sequence). CDR3 length: 13 residues. Trimming removed 9 bases from V and 1 base from J, with 12 bases in between. CDR3 DNA: TGTGCCAGTTTGGACATATCGAACACTGAAGCTTTCTTT. Amino acid sequence: CASLDISNTEAFF.

This chain connects TRBV7-6 to TRBJ1-3; D perhaps matches TRBD1 (5 bases). Germline-derived CDR1 and CDR2 are SGHVS and FNYEAQ. The CDR3 is made up of 13 amino acids. V was clipped by 3 bases and J by 4 bases, with 7 bases between them. The CDR3 here is CASSFNRGNTIYF. Here the CDR3 DNA reads TGTGCCAGCAGCTTCAACAGGGGAAACACCATATATTTT.

The J gene is TRBJ1-1, the V gene TRBV7-9, with D possibly TRBD1 on 5 matching bases. Trimming left V 5 bases short and J 2 bases short, with 9 bases between. Germline V gene lookup returns CDR1 SEHNR and CDR2 FQNEAQ (reference sequence). This CDR3 region has 13 residues. The CDR3 DNA is TGTGCCAGCAGCCGACAGAGAAACACTGAAGCTTTCTTT. This translates into CASSRQRNTEAFF.

The CDR3 nucleotides are TGTGCCAGCAGCAAAAGGGCCCGAGTAGCGGGAGTCACCGGGGAGCTGTTTTTT. This codes for CASSKRARVAGVTGELFF. This chain joins TRBV21-1 and TRBJ2-2; the table's D call, TRBD2, was not checked against the DNA. TRBV21-1 is classified as a pseudogene. The CDR3 extends over 18 amino acids.